The clone carrying this T cell receptor (beta chain) was observed a handful of times. Its antigen is still unknown. The CDR3 is 15 amino acids. Germline CDR1 reads MNHNY; CDR2 reads SVGAGI (reference sequence). V shed 4 bases and J shed 4 bases, with 16 bases lying between them. The data stem from a study of human T cells and chemical hapten exposure. Study overall: The scalp of each patient received a weekly diphenylcyclopropenone dose for the full roughly 25-week study.

TCRdb re-called the RACE reads through MiXCR, storing one row per CDR3 protein. The sample carries around 34,000 distinct CDR3 sequences, approximately 6.3% recorded once. Study results and limitations: The study found that PT1 expanded TCR counts correlated positively with patch test score. DPC sensitization produced no change in TCRs with frequency above 1 in 1000.

The time point denotes: patch test 1, 2 weeks after DPC sensitization. Treatment noted: therapeutic diphenylcyclopropenone sensitization with weekly scalp DPC. Someone pulled total RNA out of unfractionated whole blood. Prior to each patch test being applied, blood was drawn. Specimen: whole blood, collected in connection with sensitization to the hapten diphenylcyclopropenone (DPC). The chain employs TRBV6-6 and TRBJ1-1; D ambiguous. This TCR was sampled from a woman in her twenties or thirties with alopecia areata. Some clones in this sample may be carry-over from other donors' samples. Written as DNA, the CDR3 is TGTGCCAGCAGTTCCCGGTTCGCCTTGGGCACTGAAGCTTTCTTT. Translating it yields CASSSRFALGTEAFF.